The TCR beta chain under discussion was sequenced for a study of T cell responses to AZD1222 COVID-19 vaccine. Study details: Second doses were pooled across both intervals (about 4 or about 12 weeks).

Assay: immunoSEQ multiplex PCR; the TCRdb copy retains only in-frame clones and omits some. The repertoire includes about 82,000 clones, 70% to 90% of them detected once, and over 5.5% sits in the top ten. Study-wide points: Spike-specific TCRs gained breadth and depth after people received two AZD1222 doses. Researchers report vaccine-associated CD4 TCRs spanning spike, with dominance at 160-218 and 743-854. The donor cohort was predominantly white British with a female majority, and clonal diversity may have been underestimated.

Concerning this clone itself: Its specificity is not known.

The clonotype comes from an adult in good health. Sequenced material: peripheral blood, taken on day 0 of AZD1222 vaccination.

CDR3 loop: CASSDLGKGPMTEAFF. DNA of the CDR3: TGTGCCAGCAGTGATTTGGGTAAAGGGCCGATGACTGAAGCTTTCTTT. This sequence joins TRBV2 and TRBJ1-1; D is undetermined. Deletions cut 3 bases from V and 5 bases from J, with 19 bases between. Germline V gene lookup returns CDR1 SNHLY and CDR2 FYNNEI. CDR3 length equals 16 residues.